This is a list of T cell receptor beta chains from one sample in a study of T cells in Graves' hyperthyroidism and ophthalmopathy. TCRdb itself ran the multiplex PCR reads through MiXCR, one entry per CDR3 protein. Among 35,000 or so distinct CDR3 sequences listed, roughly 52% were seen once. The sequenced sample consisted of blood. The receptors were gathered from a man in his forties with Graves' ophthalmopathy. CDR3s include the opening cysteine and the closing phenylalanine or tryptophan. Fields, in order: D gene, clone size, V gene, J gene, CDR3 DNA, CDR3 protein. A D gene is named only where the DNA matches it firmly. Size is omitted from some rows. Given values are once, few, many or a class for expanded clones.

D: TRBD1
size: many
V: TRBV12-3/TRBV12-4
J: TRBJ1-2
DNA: TGTGCCAGCGGGAGACAGGGCTACTATGGCTACACCTTC
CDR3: CASGRQGYYGYTF

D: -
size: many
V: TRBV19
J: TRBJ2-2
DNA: TGTGCCAGTCGCGGTGCGGGGGAGCTGTTTTTT
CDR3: CASRGAGELFF

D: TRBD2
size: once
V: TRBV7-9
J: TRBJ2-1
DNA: TGTGCCAGCAGCTTGACTAGCGGGAGCTGGGGTGAGCAGTTCTTC
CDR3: CASSLTSGSWGEQFF

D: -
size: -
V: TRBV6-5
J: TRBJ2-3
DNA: TGTGCCAGGAGTTACGTCGGCCCAGATACGCAGTATTTT
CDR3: CARSYVGPDTQYF

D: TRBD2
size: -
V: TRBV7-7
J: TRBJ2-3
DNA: TGTGCTGGGACTAGGCGCACAGATACGCAGTATTTT
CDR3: CAGTRRTDTQYF

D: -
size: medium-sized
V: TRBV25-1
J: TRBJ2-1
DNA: TGTGCCAGCAGTGAATGGGGGGGCCTCTACAATGAGCAGTTCTTC
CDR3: CASSEWGGLYNEQFF

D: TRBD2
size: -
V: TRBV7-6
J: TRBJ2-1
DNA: TGTGCCAGCAGCAGTCCTAGCGGGGAACACAATGAGCAGTTCTTC
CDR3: CASSSPSGEHNEQFF

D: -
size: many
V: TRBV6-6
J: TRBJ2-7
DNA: TGTGCCAGCAGTTTGGGATACGAGCAGTACTTC
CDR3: CASSLGYEQYF

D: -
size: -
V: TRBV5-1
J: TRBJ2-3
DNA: TGCGCCAGCAGCTTAGGGGTCGATACGCAGTATTTT
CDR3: CASSLGVDTQYF

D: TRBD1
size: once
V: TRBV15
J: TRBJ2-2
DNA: TGTGCCACCAGCAGAAGACAGGGGGCCGGCGGGGAGCTGTTTTTT
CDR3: CATSRRQGAGGELFF

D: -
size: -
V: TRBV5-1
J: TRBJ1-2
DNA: TGCGCCAGCAGCTTGGAACAGGCGGGCAGGGGTTACGGCTACACCTTC
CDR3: CASSLEQAGRGYGYTF

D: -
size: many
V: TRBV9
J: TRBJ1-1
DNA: TGTGCCAGCAGTCAAACAGACAGTGCGGGTAACACTGAAGCTTTCTTT
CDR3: CASSQTDSAGNTEAFF

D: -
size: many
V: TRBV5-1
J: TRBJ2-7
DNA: TGCGCCAGCAGCTTAGAGGTCGGGGAGCAGTACTTC
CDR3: CASSLEVGEQYF

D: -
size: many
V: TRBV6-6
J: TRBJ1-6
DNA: TGTGCCAGCAGTTACTTGGGACATGGCCAGAGCTCCTATAATTCACCCCTCCACTTT
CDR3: CASSYLGHGQSSYNSPLHF

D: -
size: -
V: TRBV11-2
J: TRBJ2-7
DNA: TGTGCCAGCAGCAATGAGGGACGGCGCTACGAGCAGTACTTC
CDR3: CASSNEGRRYEQYF

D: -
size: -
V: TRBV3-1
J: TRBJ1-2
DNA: TGTGCCAGCAGCCCCGACCTCCCCTCTGGGTATGGCTACACCTTC
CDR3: CASSPDLPSGYGYTF

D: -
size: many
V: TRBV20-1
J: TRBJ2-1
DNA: TGCAGTGCTATCGGCGGGAACTACAATGAGCAGTTCTTC
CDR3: CSAIGGNYNEQFF

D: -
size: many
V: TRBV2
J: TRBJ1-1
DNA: TGTGCCAGCCGCGTTTTACAGGGCAACACTGAAGCTTTCTTT
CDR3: CASRVLQGNTEAFF

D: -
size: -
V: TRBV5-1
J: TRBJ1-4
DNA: TGCGCCAGCAGCTTGCAACCGGGACTAGGCCAGAATGAAAAACTGTTTTTT
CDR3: CASSLQPGLGQNEKLFF

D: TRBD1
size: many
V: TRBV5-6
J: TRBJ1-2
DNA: TGTGCCAGCAGCTTGGATGGAGGGGGCAAAAACTATGGCTACACCTTC
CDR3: CASSLDGGGKNYGYTF

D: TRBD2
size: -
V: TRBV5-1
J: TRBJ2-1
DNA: TGCGCCAGCAGCTCACTAGCGGGAGTCGATGAGCAGTTCTTC
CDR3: CASSSLAGVDEQFF